This TCR beta chain was recorded in a study of immune cell composition in non-small cell lung cancer. Comment on this clone: Its antigen is unknown.

Whole-study results and caveats: Lung squamous cell carcinoma tumours had significantly higher top 10 clone scores and productive clonality than lung adenocarcinoma. Tumour-reactive clones were not shown to match dominant in vivo tumour clones.

Losses at the gene ends were 3 bases for V and 0 bases for J; bases not matched to a gene: 10. Germline CDR1 and CDR2: SGHVS and FQNEAQ. This CDR3 comprises 18 residues. TCRdb's table, derived via immunoSEQ multiplex PCR, lists solely in-frame clones and lacks some. The sample holds several thousand clones, around three quarters seen once. The V call is TRBV7-8, the J call TRBJ2-3, with TRBD2 matching 9 bases. The source is a human donor with non-small cell lung cancer. Sequenced input: lung tumor tissue. This CDR3 is CASSFKATSGSSTDTQYF. CDR3 nucleotides: TGTGCCAGCAGCTTCAAAGCGACTAGCGGATCTAGCACAGATACGCAGTATTTT. Variable domain in full (rest from reference TRBV7-8 and TRBJ2-3): GAGVSQSPRYKVAKRGQDVALRCDPISGHVSLFWYQQALGQGPEFLTYFQNEAQLDKSGLPSDRFFAERPEGSVSTLKIQRTQQEDSAVYLCASSFKATSGSSTDTQYFGPGTRLTVL.